The 10 T cell receptor beta chains in this list originate from one sample, sequenced in a study of regulatory T cells in long-lasting Graves disease. Time point denoted: newly diagnosed GD, antithyroid drugs for less than 3 months. Following extraction of RNA from PBMCs, that RNA was used to make the TCR library. In building TCR beta libraries, iRepertoire HTBI primers were used together with Arm-PCR of CDR3 regions. TCRdb reprocessed the multiplex PCR reads with MiXCR, giving one entry per CDR3 protein. The profile shows about 530,000 distinct CDR3 sequences, about 16% of them singletons. The sample was also linked to a second study, of T cells in Graves' hyperthyroidism and ophthalmopathy.

The starting material was peripheral blood mononuclear cells (PBMCs), obtained at new diagnosis, from a patient treated with antithyroid drugs. These TCRs come from a middle-aged woman with Graves disease.

For this clonotype: This may be a read error: a much more frequent sequence differs by one nucleotide. The CDR3 reads CASSRQESTEAFF. The CDR3 DNA follows: TGTGCCAGCAGCCGACAGGAAAGCACTGAAGCTTTCTTT. V and J are TRBV5-6 and TRBJ1-1, with TRBD1 as a possible D gene (6 bases). In germline, CDR1 is SGHDT, CDR2 YYEEEE. V shed 4 bases and J shed 4 bases, with 11 bases lying between them. The CDR3 consists of 13 residues.

The sample holds many counts of this clonotype. This sequence joins TRBV28 and TRBJ2-5; D ambiguous. This CDR3 spans 14 amino acids. The germline CDR1 and CDR2 sequences are MDHEN and SYDVKM. V was clipped by 7 bases and J by 1 base, with 13 bases between them. In DNA form, the CDR3 reads TGTGCCAGCAACCTTGACACGATCCAAGAGACCCAGTACTTC. It is translated as CASNLDTIQETQYF.

This clonotype was counted only a few times. This rearrangement joins TRBV7-6 to TRBJ2-5; tentative D call: TRBD1 (5 bases). Germline V gene sequence: CDR1 SGHVS, CDR2 FNYEAQ. With 5 bases removed from V and 3 bases from J, the gap between germline ends came to 13 bases. The CDR3 is 14 amino acids. CDR3 bases: TGTGCCAGCAGCCATTGGACAAGGAAAGAGACCCAGTACTTC. This codes for CASSHWTRKETQYF.

This clonotype was detected ten times or more. V usage is TRBV11-2 and J usage is TRBJ1-2; D is possibly TRBD1 (5 bases). The V gene's germline CDR1 is SGHAT and CDR2 FQNNGV. The CDR3 spans 14 residues. Trimming removed 6 bases from V and 8 bases from J, with 19 bases in between. This CDR3 is CASRPAGGKDGYTF. The CDR3 DNA is TGTGCCAGCAGACCGGCGGGGGGTAAAGACGGCTACACCTTC.

This clonotype appeared many times. The V and J genes are TRBV15 and TRBJ2-7; TRBD1 matches at 10 bases. The germline V gene has CDR1 LNHNV and CDR2 YYDKDF (reference sequence). Trimming at V came to 2 bases and at J to 6 bases, leaving 7 bases not matched to a gene. CDR3 length equals 15 residues. CDR3 sequence: CATSRQRGQGGEQYF. The DNA for the CDR3 is TGTGCCACCAGCAGACAACGCGGACAGGGGGGCGAGCAGTACTTC.

This clonotype was counted at least ten times. The V gene is TRBV12-3 or TRBV12-4, the J gene TRBJ2-7, with 8 nucleotides matching TRBD1. The CDR3 contains 12 residues. Trimming cost V 7 bases and J 3 bases; bases outside gene matches: 2. CDR3 amino acids: CASKDRVYEQYF. As DNA, the CDR3 is TGTGCCAGCAAGGACAGGGTCTACGAGCAGTACTTC.

This clonotype was seen repeatedly, ten times or more. This chain uses TRBV18 with TRBJ1-5; D might be TRBD1 (6 bases). V lost 3 bases to trimming and J lost 0 bases, with 21 bases between them. The germline gives CDR1 KGHSH, CDR2 LQKENI. The CDR3 covers 19 residues. The CDR3 here is CASSPGLRDTYHSNQPQHF. Written as DNA, the CDR3 is TGTGCCAGCTCACCCGGGTTGAGGGACACTTACCATAGCAATCAGCCCCAGCATTTT. The complete variable domain, with remaining parts taken from reference TRBV18 and TRBJ1-5, reads NAGVMQNPRHLVRRRGQEARLRCSPMKGHSHVYWYRQLPEEGLKFMVYLQKENIIDESGMPKERFSAEFPKEGPSILRIQQVVRGDSAAYFCASSPGLRDTYHSNQPQHFGDGTRLSIL.

Many counts were recorded for this clonotype. The chain joins TRBV20-1 to TRBJ2-3; D possibly corresponds to TRBD2 (5 bases). Per germline, CDR1 DFQATT and CDR2 SNEGSKA (reference sequence). The CDR3 loop spans 16 amino acids. V was pared by 3 bases and J by 2 bases, with 18 bases between. CDR3 sequence reads: CSARVPGKPPTDTQYF. The CDR3 DNA reads as TGCAGTGCTAGGGTCCCCGGGAAACCACCCACAGATACGCAGTATTTT.

This CDR3 is CATSDLGQETQYF. CDR3 coding DNA: TGTGCCACCAGTGATTTGGGCCAAGAGACCCAGTACTTC. This chain joins TRBV24-1 and TRBJ2-5; no firm D call. The length of the CDR3 is 13 residues. Germline CDR1 KGHDR, CDR2 SFDVKD. The V end was cut by 0 bases, the J end by 1 base, with 2 bases between.

This clonotype was recorded a few times. The rearrangement joins TRBV12-5 to TRBJ2-7; 10 bases are a match to TRBD1. This CDR3 spans 16 amino acids. The V gene end was trimmed by 6 bases and the J gene end by 2 bases; junction bases not matched to a gene: 10. The germline V gene has CDR1 LGHNT and CDR2 FRNRAP. This chain's CDR3 is CASGASRTGGAYEQYF. In nucleotides, the CDR3 is TGTGCTAGTGGCGCTAGCAGGACAGGGGGGGCCTACGAGCAGTACTTC.